Presented here are 18 T cell receptor beta chains from one specimen sequenced in a study of lymphopenia after photon versus proton radiotherapy (dated by TCRdb to the late 2010s). To prepare the library, the immunoSEQ multiplex PCR assay was applied. TCRdb stores this immuneACCESS table with in-frame sequences only. Part of the clones is absent; in the studies checked, under half of the shortfall reflects unresolved V genes, and no reason is known for the rest. For this sample there are about 40,000 clones; 85% to 90% appear just once. The ten largest clones capture about 2.9% of the sample. Material: peripheral blood, obtained from a patient treated with photon-based radiotherapy. The receptors were gathered from a man aged 50 to 60 with gastric cancer.

The chain has TRBV21-1 and TRBJ1-3; the table's D call TRBD1 went unverified against the DNA. TRBV21-1 is reported as a pseudogene. The length of the CDR3 is 18 residues. The CDR3 reads CASSKARGQDLSGNTIYF. The DNA for the CDR3 is TGTGCCAGCAGCAAAGCGAGGGGACAGGACCTCTCTGGAAACACCATATATTTT.

This chain uses TRBV5-1 with TRBJ2-3; no clear D. V lost 1 base and J 4 bases, leaving 10 bases between the germline ends. The CDR3 is 14 amino acids. CDR1 is SGHRS, CDR2 YFSETQ, per germline. DNA for the CDR3: TGCGCCAGCAGCTTGAACTCTGCGCCAGATACGCAGTATTTT. Residues: CASSLNSAPDTQYF.

This clone was recorded a few times. The rearrangement joins TRBV25-1 to TRBJ2-7; perhaps D is TRBD1 or TRBD2 (5 bases each). The CDR3 length is 15 residues. Germline-derived CDR1 and CDR2 are MGHDK and SYGVNS. Deletions cut 5 bases from V and 0 bases from J, with 14 bases between. The DNA of the CDR3 is TGTGCCAGCAGTTTAGGGACCGCCAGCTCCTACGAGCAGTACTTC. Translated, it gives CASSLGTASSYEQYF.

The rearrangement links TRBV15 to TRBJ2-2, with D unresolved. V dropped 1 base and J dropped 2 bases, with 8 bases sitting between them. Germline V CDR1 and CDR2: LNHNV, YYDKDF (reference sequence). CDR3 length equals 15 residues. The CDR3 DNA is TGTGCCACCAGCAGAGGTGGGCCCAACACCGGGGAGCTGTTTTTT. This gives the protein CATSRGGPNTGELFF.

This clone has only a few counts. This rearrangement joins TRBV28 to TRBJ1-3, with D unresolved. The ends were cut back, 3 bases at V and 8 bases at J, with 14 bases in the middle. The CDR3 length is 14 residues. Germline CDR1 and CDR2: MDHEN and SYDVKM. For the CDR3, the DNA is TGTGCCAGCAGTTTCCGTTTCGAAGCTCACACCATATATTTT. Its translation: CASSFRFEAHTIYF.

In its sample, this clone was seen once. The genes are TRBV19 and TRBJ2-1; 7 nucleotides agree with TRBD2. After removal of 4 bases from V and 0 bases from J, the junction contained 3 bases not matched to a gene. From germline, CDR1 is LNHDA and CDR2 SQIVND (reference sequence). The CDR3 spans 15 residues. For the CDR3, the DNA is TGTGCCAGTAGTAACGGGAGGAGCTCCTACAATGAGCAGTTCTTC. Encoded protein: CASSNGRSSYNEQFF.

The gene calls are TRBV27 and TRBJ2-1; TRBD2 agrees at 8 bases. Germline V gene data show CDR1 as MNHEY and CDR2 as SMNVEV (reference sequence). V lost 4 bases and J lost 4; bases outside the gene matches: 12. There are 17 residues in the CDR3. The CDR3 protein is CASSSYRAGAGYNEQFF. The CDR3 DNA is TGTGCCAGCAGTTCATATCGAGCGGGAGCGGGTTACAATGAGCAGTTCTTC.

This clone has only a few counts. The chain employs TRBV7-2 and TRBJ2-7, with D possibly TRBD1 on 6 matching bases. Germline V CDR1 and CDR2: SGHTA, FQGNSA. Trimming left V 5 bases short and J 0 bases short, with 11 bases between. This CDR3 is 14 amino acids long. The CDR3 nucleotides read TGTGCCAGCAGCACTCGACAGGACTCCTACGAGCAGTACTTC. Protein product: CASSTRQDSYEQYF.

CDR3 region: CASSLNSLGSGNTIYF. The CDR3, as DNA: TGTGCCAGCAGCTTAAACTCGCTGGGCTCTGGAAACACCATATATTTT. The rearrangement joins TRBV7-9 to TRBJ1-3; D uncertain. Germline assignment: CDR1 SEHNR and CDR2 FQNEAQ (reference sequence). Trimming took 2 bases from V and 0 from J, leaving 11 bases between them. The CDR3 has 16 residues.

The J gene is TRBJ2-4, the V gene TRBV6-5; D is unclear. The CDR3 consists of 14 residues. Germline assignment: CDR1 MNHEY and CDR2 SVGAGI. V lost 0 bases and J 1 base, leaving 4 bases between the germline ends. As DNA, the CDR3 is TGTGCCAGCAGTTACTCCCCGGCCAAAAACATTCAGTACTTC. Translation: CASSYSPAKNIQYF.

The rearrangement uses TRBV30 and TRBJ2-7; D unresolved. Per the germline V gene, CDR1 is GTSNPN and CDR2 is SVGIG (reference sequence). V lost 2 bases and J 6 bases, leaving 11 bases between the germline ends. This CDR3 is 12 amino acids long. The DNA for the CDR3 is TGTGCCTGGAGTATCGTCTTCGGCGAGCAGTACTTC. Translation: CAWSIVFGEQYF.

The chain couples TRBV7-9 to TRBJ2-7; D is unresolved. CDR1 SEHNR and CDR2 FQNEAQ come from the germline V gene (reference sequence). This CDR3 region has 11 residues. With 6 bases removed from V and 3 bases from J, the gap between germline ends came to 6 bases. CDR3 loop: CASSLHYEQYF. The CDR3 DNA reads TGTGCCAGCAGTTTACACTACGAGCAGTACTTC.

V usage is TRBV6-5 and J usage is TRBJ2-7, with D tentatively TRBD2 (6 bases). The CDR3 runs to 14 residues. V was cut by 6 bases and J by 3 bases, with 15 bases left in between. Per the germline V gene, CDR1 is MNHEY and CDR2 is SVGAGI. CDR3 nucleotides: TGTGCCAGCAGACGTGCCCAGGGAGGCTACGAGCAGTACTTC. This gives the protein CASRRAQGGYEQYF.

The V call is TRBV30, the J call TRBJ1-3; 8 bases are a match to TRBD1. The junction had 4 bases not matched to a gene; V was cut back by 1 base and J by 2 bases. This CDR3 comprises 15 residues. The germline V gene encodes CDR1 GTSNPN and CDR2 SVGIG (reference sequence). CDR3 residues: CAWSESGGTGNTIYF. DNA for the CDR3: TGTGCCTGGAGTGAATCAGGGGGCACTGGAAACACCATATATTTT.

Comments on this clone: At one end, the junction sequence differs from germline, possibly due to a read error. The gene calls are TRBV19 and TRBJ1-2; D gene ambiguous. Germline V gives CDR1 LNHDA, CDR2 SQIVND (reference sequence). The CDR3 contains 14 residues. CDR3 coding DNA: TGTGCCAGTAGTTTAGAGGCTACTAACTATGGCTACACCTTC. This gives the protein CASSLEATNYGYTF.

The rearrangement joins TRBV9 to TRBJ2-6, with D tentatively TRBD1 or TRBD2 (5 bases each). Trimming pared 3 bases from V and 2 bases from J, leaving 9 bases between. Germline assignment: CDR1 SGDLS and CDR2 YYNGEE. The CDR3 consists of 15 residues. CDR3 in amino acids: CASSGGVAGANVLTF. Written as DNA, the CDR3 is TGTGCCAGCAGCGGAGGGGTGGCTGGGGCCAACGTCCTGACTTTC.

The chain couples TRBV5-6 to TRBJ1-1; 7 bases are a match to TRBD1. CDR1 and CDR2 from the germline V gene are SGHDT and YYEEEE. The ends lost 5 bases at V and 1 base at J; junction bases unmatched: 11. CDR3 length: 16 amino acids. The CDR3 DNA sequence: TGTGCCAGCAGTCTAGGACCCAGGGGGTCGAACACTGAAGCTTTCTTT. Translated, it gives CASSLGPRGSNTEAFF.

The chain uses TRBV7-2 and TRBJ2-7; a possible D gene is TRBD2 (6 bases). Between the trimmed V and J ends, which lost 7 bases and 0 bases, there was a span of 16 bases. The CDR3 covers 15 residues. Germline values: CDR1 SGHTA, CDR2 FQGNSA. CDR3 DNA sequence: TGTGCCAGCACCATCGGGAGTGGGCCCTCCTACGAGCAGTACTTC. Protein sequence: CASTIGSGPSYEQYF. Using reference TRBV7-2 and TRBJ2-7 for the parts outside the CDR3, the full variable domain is GAGVSQSPSNKVTEKGKDVELRCDPISGHTALYWYRQSLGQGLEFLIYFQGNSAPDKSGLPSDRFSAERTGGSVSTLTIQRTQQEDSAVYLCASTIGSGPSYEQYFGPGTRLTVT.